This record covers a single TCR beta chain. This clone occurred a few times. The specificity of this receptor is unknown. The input lacks base qualities; no much larger clone sits a single base away. TCRbeta CDR3 regions were sequenced with the immunoSEQ Assay. After extraction, genomic DNA underwent amplification by bias-controlled multiplex PCR, followed by high-throughput sequencing. Per the authors' processing: To quantify the absolute abundance of every unique TCRbeta CDR3 region, sequences were collapsed and filtered. T cell fraction was estimated by normalizing TCRbeta template counts to usable DNA, which was measured by amplifying reference genes present in all nucleated cells. Repertoire TCRs were annotated as SARS-CoV-2-specific when V gene, CDR3 amino acid sequence and J gene were exactly matched to a known reactive TCR set. The reference SARS-CoV-2 TCR set came from MIRA and was filtered for enrichment in COVID-19-positive ImmuneCODE repertoires, removing public or cross-reactive TCRs. Based on the MIRA antigens, annotated TCRs were further analysed at the level of specific ORF or position within ORF. Breadth was defined as the number of annotated unique rearrangements divided by the total number of unique productive rearrangements, and depth was defined as the summed frequency of the annotated unique rearrangements. Two-sided Wilcoxon rank-sum tests were applied when comparing TCR breadth between groups. TCRdb took over this immuneACCESS table, retaining in-frame rearrangements with V and J assigned. Such tables are incomplete; in checked studies, under half of the missing clones stem from an unresolved V gene, and the remainder is unexplained. The V and J calls and clone size were taken over from that table, and D and trimming were inferred from the DNA. In all, the sample holds 300,000 to 400,000 clones, and 70% to 90% of those were seen once. The ten biggest clones cover approximately 3.5% of the sample.

The sample's treatment or condition label, in plain terms: around 19 received Ad26.COV2.S at low or high dose, single or two shots; five or six received placebo; per-sample allocation not given. Repertoires of vaccine and placebo recipients were sequenced from samples collected on day 63 after the first injection. Between 29 July and 7 August 2020, Cohort 1b enrolled 20 to 30 adults aged 18-55 years at one site in Boston, USA. Ad26.COV2.S consisted of a replication-incompetent adenovirus type 26 vector by which a prefusion-stabilized SARS-CoV-2 spike protein from the original Wuhan strain was expressed. The source of the sample is a study of Ad26.COV2.S vaccination and SARS-CoV-2 variants (dated by TCRdb to 2020 to 2022). Notes on the research overall: Vaccine-arm donors were drawn from COV1001, a multicentre, randomized, double-blind, placebo-controlled phase I-IIa trial of Ad26.COV2.S in healthy adults. Blinding of investigators to trial group allocation was maintained during experiments and outcome assessment. The specificity and breadth of SARS-CoV-2-reactive T cell receptors after Ad26.COV2.S vaccination were assessed by TCRbeta repertoire sequencing. Trial participants were randomized into five groups of five: low-dose or high-dose Ad26.COV2.S given once or twice, or placebo on both occasions. Ad26.COV2.S was administered intramuscularly at a dose of 5x10^10 or 1x10^11 viral particles, either as one shot or as two shots given 56 days apart. A total of around 32 samples were included in the TCR-sequenced set, comprising roughly 19 Ad26.COV2.S vaccine recipients, 5 placebo recipients and 8 SARS-CoV-2 convalescent individuals.

Results the study describes overall, beyond this receptor: The authors noted that total T cell responses may have been underestimated by the TCR breadth and depth analyses. The study was not powered to compare responses between vaccine doses or regimens. Substantial breadth of spike-specific CD8+ and CD4+ T cell responses was reported after vaccination. Higher spike-specific TCR breadth was observed in Ad26.COV2.S recipients than in placebo recipients (P = 0.0014). Vaccine and placebo recipients had similar non-spike TCR breadth, a finding consistent with the vaccine containing only spike.

The sample consisted of peripheral blood, taken in a trial of Ad26.COV2.S vaccine versus placebo. This clonotype was obtained from a person between 18 and 65 years old who received the Ad26.COV2.S COVID-19 vaccine or a placebo.

The bases are TGTGCCAGCAGCGTAGGACTCGGTGAAAAACTGTTTTTT. It encodes CASSVGLGEKLFF. The sequence joins TRBV9 to TRBJ1-4, with the D gene uncertain. V is reduced by 0 bases and J by 7 bases, leaving a spacing of 7 bases between them. CDR1 and CDR2 are drawn from the germline V gene: SGDLS, YYNGEE. Including cysteine and phenylalanine, the CDR3 has 13 amino acids. Only the CDR3 part of the read is kept: 39 bases, read in frame from the first base. With the portions outside the CDR3 filled from the reference TRBV9 and TRBJ1-4 genes, the complete variable region becomes DSGVTQTPKHLITATGQRVTLRCSPRSGDLSVYWYQQSLDQGLQFLIQYYNGEERAKGNILERFSAQQFPDLHSELNLSSLELGDSALYFCASSVGLGEKLFFGSGTQLSVL.